This T cell receptor (beta chain) emerged from a study of T cell clonality in common variable immunodeficiency. The germline CDR1 and CDR2 sequences are SQVTM and ANQGSEA. The ends were cut back, 4 bases at V and 3 bases at J, with 9 bases in the middle. The CDR3 is 12 amino acids. Study outcomes and limitations: Fewer deletions and N-nucleotide insertions were reportedly seen in common variable immunodeficiency TCR beta sequences. CVID patient heterogeneity limited repertoire-clinical complication correlations. Compared with healthy controls, CVID subjects showed increased TCRbeta clonality, mostly in about a third. Fewer TCRbeta clones were shared among CVID subjects than controls.

Clones were sequenced by immunoSEQ multiplex PCR, and TCRdb holds only the in-frame ones, with some missing. Altogether roughly 50,000 clones were found in the sample, and no singletons occur. This clone was found many times. As yet, its antigen is unknown. The read ends 3 residues early relative to the CDR3; the germline J gene fills the gap. The source is a person aged 18 to 70 in good health. V gene TRBV29-1 combines with J gene TRBJ1-1; D is uncertain. The material sequenced was peripheral blood mononuclear cells. The covered CDR3 bases are TGCAGCGTTGTAGAACACGACACTGAA. Its translation is CSVVEHDTE. The whole CDR3 sequence reads CSVVEHDTEAFF.